The sequence of this T cell receptor beta chain was determined in a study of PD-L1 blockade in urothelial cancer. As for the study in general: Among blood samples, the median T cell count was some 140,000. General study points: Improved survival was predicted by pretreatment blood TCR clonality below the median.

Assay used: immunoSEQ multiplex PCR; TCRdb lists only in-frame clones, some missing. The sample consists of 35,000 to 50,000 clones, 83% of them appearing once. Time point reported: peripheral blood 6 weeks after treatment start. The V and J ends lost 0 bases and 1 base respectively, with 12 bases between them. Germline V gene lookup returns CDR1 SNHLY and CDR2 FYNNEI. The CDR3 is made up of 16 amino acids. Turning to this clone: Its target is not known.

The specimen comprised PBMCs, sampled around atezolizumab (anti-PD-L1) treatment. The rearrangement links TRBV2 to TRBJ2-5; D gene ambiguous. This receptor was obtained from a man aged 60-69 years with urothelial cancer. DNA for the CDR3: TGTGCCAGCAGTGAAGCGCGTGAAGCTTCCCAAGAGACCCAGTACTTC. It translates to CASSEAREASQETQYF. Full variable domain (outside the CDR3, taken from reference TRBV2 and TRBJ2-5): EPEVTQTPSHQVTQMGQEVILRCVPISNHLYFYWYRQILGQKVEFLVSFYNNEISEKSEIFDDQFSVERPDGSNFTLKIRSTKLEDSAMYFCASSEAREASQETQYFGPGTRLLVL.